This entry is about one T cell receptor beta chain. The sample originates from a study of control samples from healthy donors and cancer patients. This table comes from immunoSEQ multiplex PCR, and its TCRdb copy is limited to in-frame clones, with some not included. This repertoire shows approximately 140,000 clones, roughly 86% found once; its top ten account for over 6.5%. Germline assignment: CDR1 MRHNA and CDR2 SNTAGT. This CDR3 region has 14 residues. V lost 3 bases and J lost 3; bases outside the gene matches: 1. The genes are TRBV6-4 and TRBJ2-2; TRBD1 aligns across 7 bases. This clonotype originated in a man aged 50 to 59 with head and neck cancer. Material for sequencing was PBMCs. The CDR3 coding sequence is TGTGCCAGCAGTGAAGGGGGCGACACCGGGGAGCTGTTTTTT. Its protein is CASSEGGDTGELFF.